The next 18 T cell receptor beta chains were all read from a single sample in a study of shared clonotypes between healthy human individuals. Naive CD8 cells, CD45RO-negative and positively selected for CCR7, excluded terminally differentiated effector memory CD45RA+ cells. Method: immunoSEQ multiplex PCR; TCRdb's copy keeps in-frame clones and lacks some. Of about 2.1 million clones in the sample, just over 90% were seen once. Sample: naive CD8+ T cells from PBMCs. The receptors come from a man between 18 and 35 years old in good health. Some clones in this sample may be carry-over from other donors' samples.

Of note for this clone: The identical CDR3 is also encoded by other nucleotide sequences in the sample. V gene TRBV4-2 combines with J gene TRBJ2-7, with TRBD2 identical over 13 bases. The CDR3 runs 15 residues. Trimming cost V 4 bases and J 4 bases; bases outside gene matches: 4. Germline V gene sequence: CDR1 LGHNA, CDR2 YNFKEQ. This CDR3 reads CASSPGLAGVYEQYF. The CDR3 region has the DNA TGTGCCAGCAGCCCCGGACTAGCGGGAGTGTACGAGCAGTACTTC.

The CDR3: CSAWTGSAGELFF. CDR3 in DNA: TGCAGCGCCTGGACAGGGAGCGCCGGGGAGCTGTTTTTT. This chain links TRBV29-1 with TRBJ2-2, with 8 bases lining up with TRBD1. Trimming at V came to 7 bases and at J to 6 bases, leaving 7 bases not matched to a gene. This CDR3 spans 13 amino acids. In germline, CDR1 is SQVTM, CDR2 ANQGSEA.

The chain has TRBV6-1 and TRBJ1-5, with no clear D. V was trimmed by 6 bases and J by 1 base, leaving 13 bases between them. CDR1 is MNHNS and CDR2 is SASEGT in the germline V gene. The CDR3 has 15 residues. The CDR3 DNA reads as TGTGCCAGCAGGCAGGTTCCCGCGAGCAATCAGCCCCAGCATTTT. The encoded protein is CASRQVPASNQPQHF.

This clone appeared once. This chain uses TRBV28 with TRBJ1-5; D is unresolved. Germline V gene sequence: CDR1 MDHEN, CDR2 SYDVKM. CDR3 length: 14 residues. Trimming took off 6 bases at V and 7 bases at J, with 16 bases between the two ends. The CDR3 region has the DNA TGTGCCAGCAGGTCCGGAACAAACGGACAGCCCCAGCATTTT. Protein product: CASRSGTNGQPQHF.

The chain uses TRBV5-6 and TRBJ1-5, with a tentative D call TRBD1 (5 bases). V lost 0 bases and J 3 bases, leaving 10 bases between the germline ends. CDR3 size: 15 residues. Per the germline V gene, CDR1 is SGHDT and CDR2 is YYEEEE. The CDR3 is CASSLGLTANQPQHF. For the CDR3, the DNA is TGTGCCAGCAGCTTGGGTTTGACAGCCAATCAGCCCCAGCATTTT.

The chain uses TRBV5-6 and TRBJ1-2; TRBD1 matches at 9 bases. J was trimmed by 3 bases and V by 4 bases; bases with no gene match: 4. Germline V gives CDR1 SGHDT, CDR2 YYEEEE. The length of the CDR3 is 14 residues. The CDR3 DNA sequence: TGTGCCAGCAGCGCGGACAGGGGCGACTATGGCTACACCTTC. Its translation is CASSADRGDYGYTF.

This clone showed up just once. DNA for the CDR3: TGTGCCAGCAGAACAGGACAGGGCGTCCCCTATGGCTACACCTTC. Protein: CASRTGQGVPYGYTF. This sequence joins TRBV6-1 and TRBJ1-2; 8 bases match TRBD1. V dropped 6 bases and J dropped 4; count of bases not matched to a gene: 10. Germline V gene sequence: CDR1 MNHNS, CDR2 SASEGT. This CDR3 is built from 15 residues.

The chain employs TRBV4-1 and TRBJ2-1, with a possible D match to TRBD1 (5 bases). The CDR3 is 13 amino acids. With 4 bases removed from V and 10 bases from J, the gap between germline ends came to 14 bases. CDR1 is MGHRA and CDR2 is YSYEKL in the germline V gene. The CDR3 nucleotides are TGCGCCAGCAGCCCTCGTGGGGCCGAGGAGCAGTTCTTC. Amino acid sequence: CASSPRGAEEQFF.

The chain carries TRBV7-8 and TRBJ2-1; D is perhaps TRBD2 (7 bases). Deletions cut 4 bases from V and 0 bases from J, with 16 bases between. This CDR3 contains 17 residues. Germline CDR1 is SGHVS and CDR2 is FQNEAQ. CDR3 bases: TGTGCCAGCAGCTCGGGGGGCCGAGGGTTCTCCTACAATGAGCAGTTCTTC. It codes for CASSSGGRGFSYNEQFF.

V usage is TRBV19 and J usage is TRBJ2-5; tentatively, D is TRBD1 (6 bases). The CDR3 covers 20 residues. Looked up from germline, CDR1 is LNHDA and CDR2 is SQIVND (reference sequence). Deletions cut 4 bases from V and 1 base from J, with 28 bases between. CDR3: CASSKKGGQRRGLPQETQYF. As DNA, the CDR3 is TGTGCCAGTAGTAAAAAAGGGGGACAAAGGCGAGGGCTCCCCCAAGAGACCCAGTACTTC.

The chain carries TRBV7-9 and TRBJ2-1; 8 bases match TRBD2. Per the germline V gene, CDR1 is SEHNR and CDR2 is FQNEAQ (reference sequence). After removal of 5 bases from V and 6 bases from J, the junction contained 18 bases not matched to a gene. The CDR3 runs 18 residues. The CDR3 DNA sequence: TGTGCCAGCAGCCTCTACCTTCGAGCGGGCGGGGGGTTCAATGAGCAGTTCTTC. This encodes CASSLYLRAGGGFNEQFF.

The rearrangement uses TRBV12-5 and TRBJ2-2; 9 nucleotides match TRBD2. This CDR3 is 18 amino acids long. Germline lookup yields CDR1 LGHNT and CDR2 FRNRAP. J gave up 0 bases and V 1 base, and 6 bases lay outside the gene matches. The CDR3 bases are TGTGCTAGTGGTTTGGCCAGACTAGCGGAGACGAACACCGGGGAGCTGTTTTTT. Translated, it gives CASGLARLAETNTGELFF.

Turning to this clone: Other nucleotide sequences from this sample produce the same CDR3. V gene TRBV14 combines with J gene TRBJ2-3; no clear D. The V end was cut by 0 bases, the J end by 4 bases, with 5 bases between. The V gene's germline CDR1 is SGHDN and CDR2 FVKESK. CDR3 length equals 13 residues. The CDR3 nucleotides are TGTGCCAGCAGCCAAGACCGTGCAGATACGCAGTATTTT. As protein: CASSQDRADTQYF.

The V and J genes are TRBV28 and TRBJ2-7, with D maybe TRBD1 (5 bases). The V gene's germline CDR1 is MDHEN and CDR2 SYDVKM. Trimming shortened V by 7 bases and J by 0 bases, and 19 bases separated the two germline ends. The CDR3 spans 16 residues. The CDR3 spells CASTPKTVLSSYEQYF. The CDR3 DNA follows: TGTGCCAGCACTCCGAAGACAGTCCTGAGCTCCTACGAGCAGTACTTC.

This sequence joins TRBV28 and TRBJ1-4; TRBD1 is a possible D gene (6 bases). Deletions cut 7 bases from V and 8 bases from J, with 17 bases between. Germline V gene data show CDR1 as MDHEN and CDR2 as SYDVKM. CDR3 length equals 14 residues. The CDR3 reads CASTLGGTREKLFF. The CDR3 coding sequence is TGTGCCAGCACTCTAGGGGGGACACGGGAAAAACTGTTTTTT.

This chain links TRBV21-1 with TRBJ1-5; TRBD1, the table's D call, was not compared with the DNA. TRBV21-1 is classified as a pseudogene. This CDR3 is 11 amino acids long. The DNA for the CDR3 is TGTGCCAGCAGCAAAGACAGGCCCGCGCATTTT. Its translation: CASSKDRPAHF.

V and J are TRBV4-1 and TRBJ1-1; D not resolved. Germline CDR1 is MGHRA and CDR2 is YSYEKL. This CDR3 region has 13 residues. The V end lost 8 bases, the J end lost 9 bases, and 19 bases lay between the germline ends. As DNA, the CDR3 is TGCGCCAGCGGCAATTCTAGAGGCCCCCAAGCTTTCTTT. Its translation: CASGNSRGPQAFF.

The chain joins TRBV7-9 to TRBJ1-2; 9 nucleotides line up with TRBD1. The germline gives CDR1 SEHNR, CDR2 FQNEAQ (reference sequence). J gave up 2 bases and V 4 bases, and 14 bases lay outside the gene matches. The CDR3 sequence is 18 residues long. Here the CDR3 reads CASSSSMAGQGLNYGYTF. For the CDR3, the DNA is TGTGCCAGCAGCTCTAGTATGGCAGGACAGGGGCTAAACTATGGCTACACCTTC.